This entry lists 23 T cell receptor beta chains sequenced from one sample in a study of response to subunit inactivated influenza vaccine. Using its own MiXCR run on the RT-PCR reads, TCRdb lists one record per CDR3 protein. The sample consists of roughly 780,000 distinct CDR3 sequences, less than 20% of them appearing once. The sample here was PBMCs from blood, taken 4 to 6 days after vaccination. These receptors originate from a man aged 45-65 years who received an inactivated influenza vaccine.

This clonotype turned up a few times. The chain is built from TRBV6-1 and TRBJ2-3; 7 bases agree with TRBD1. Trimming at V came to 6 bases and at J to 1 base, leaving 4 bases not matched to a gene. CDR3 length: 14 amino acids. Germline values: CDR1 MNHNS, CDR2 SASEGT. CDR3 coding DNA: TGTGCCAGCAGCCACGACAGGGGCACAGATACGCAGTATTTT. Encoded protein: CASSHDRGTDTQYF.

V is TRBV29-1 and J is TRBJ2-4; D may be TRBD1 (5 bases). The germline gives CDR1 SQVTM, CDR2 ANQGSEA. The length of the CDR3 is 14 residues. The V end was cut by 1 base, the J end by 6 bases, with 13 bases between. CDR3 sequence: CSVEGTSSLNIQYF. DNA for the CDR3: TGCAGCGTTGAAGGGACATCGAGCCTAAACATTCAGTACTTC.

The chain couples TRBV12-3 or TRBV12-4 to TRBJ1-1; tentatively, D is TRBD1 (5 bases). V was trimmed by 7 bases and J by 4 bases, leaving 19 bases between them. There are 15 residues in the CDR3. CDR3 DNA sequence: TGTGCCAGCATTCTTTCCCAGGGTACTTTCACTGAAGCTTTCTTT. Amino acid sequence: CASILSQGTFTEAFF.

This chain uses TRBV12-3 or TRBV12-4 with TRBJ2-2, with TRBD1 matching 8 bases. The J segment lost 6 bases and the V segment lost 2 bases, leaving 5 bases of the junction unmatched. The CDR3 has 15 amino acids. The CDR3 sequence: CASSLRVTGAGELFF. In nucleotides, the CDR3 is TGTGCCAGCAGTTTACGTGTGACAGGGGCCGGGGAGCTGTTTTTT.

The chain combines TRBV7-9 with TRBJ1-2, with TRBD1 identical over 9 bases. Germline assignment: CDR1 SEHNR and CDR2 FQNEAQ (reference sequence). V was clipped by 4 bases and J by 2 bases; unmatched bases: 5. This CDR3 region has 15 residues. CDR3 sequence reads: CASSSTGTGNYGYTF. CDR3 in DNA: TGTGCCAGCAGCTCCACCGGGACAGGGAACTATGGCTACACCTTC.

This clonotype was counted a few times. This rearrangement joins TRBV15 to TRBJ1-1; a possible D gene is TRBD1 (6 bases). Germline CDR1 reads LNHNV; CDR2 reads YYDKDF (reference sequence). V was clipped by 0 bases and J by 4 bases, with 12 bases between them. CDR3 length: 15 amino acids. The CDR3 here is CATSRDRKGGTEAFF. CDR3 DNA sequence: TGTGCCACCAGCAGAGATCGAAAGGGGGGCACTGAAGCTTTCTTT.

This clonotype was observed at least ten times. The chain links TRBV29-1 to TRBJ2-1, with D hard to call. The V and J ends lost 3 bases and 3 bases respectively, with 3 bases between them. Germline V gene data show CDR1 as SQVTM and CDR2 as ANQGSEA. The CDR3 sequence is 11 residues long. CDR3: CSVEIYNEQFF. The CDR3 bases are TGCAGCGTTGAGATCTACAATGAGCAGTTCTTC.

The V call is TRBV30, the J call TRBJ2-2; D unclear. Trimming removed 0 bases at V and 4 bases at J, with 6 bases between. Germline V gives CDR1 GTSNPN, CDR2 SVGIG (reference sequence). The CDR3 consists of 13 residues. This CDR3 is CAWSVQSTGELFF. The CDR3 DNA is TGTGCCTGGAGTGTACAGAGCACCGGGGAGCTGTTTTTT. The whole variable domain, filled in from reference TRBV30 and TRBJ2-2, reads SQTIHQWPATLVQPVGSPLSLECTVEGTSNPNLYWYRQAAGRGLQLLFYSVGIGQISSEVPQNLSASRPQDRQFILSSKKLLLSDSGFYLCAWSVQSTGELFFGEGSRLTVL.

CDR3 nucleotide sequence: TGTGCCAGCAGCTTAGAATTCAGATACAATGAGCAGTTCTTC. Translation: CASSLEFRYNEQFF. The genes are TRBV11-2 and TRBJ2-1; no firm D call. The CDR3 is made up of 14 amino acids. V lost 0 bases and J lost 4, with 7 bases in between. Germline V gene data show CDR1 as SGHAT and CDR2 as FQNNGV.

This clonotype was recorded a few times. The chain joins TRBV2 to TRBJ1-4, with D tentatively TRBD1 (5 bases). Germline assignment: CDR1 SNHLY and CDR2 FYNNEI. The CDR3 is 13 residues long. The ends were cut back, 4 bases at V and 5 bases at J, with 8 bases in the middle. Written as DNA, the CDR3 is TGTGCCAGCAGTGCGGGGCAAAATGAAAAACTGTTTTTT. Residues: CASSAGQNEKLFF.

In this sample, this clonotype turned up a few times. The gene calls are TRBV25-1 and TRBJ2-1; TRBD2 aligns across 8 bases. The CDR3 loop spans 16 amino acids. V shed 1 base, J shed 6 bases, and the junction held 8 bases outside the gene matches. In germline, CDR1 is MGHDK, CDR2 SYGVNS. Written as DNA, the CDR3 is TGTGCCAGCAGTGAATCTGTTATAGCGGGGACCAATGAGCAGTTCTTC. As protein: CASSESVIAGTNEQFF.

This chain connects TRBV5-1 to TRBJ2-2, with 10 bases matching TRBD1. Trimming removed 0 bases from V and 7 bases from J; junction bases left unmatched: 6. The germline V gene has CDR1 SGHRS and CDR2 YFSETQ. The CDR3 has 16 residues. The CDR3 DNA reads TGCGCCAGCAGCTTGGAGGGACAGGGGTTCGGCGGGGAGCTGTTTTTT. This translates into CASSLEGQGFGGELFF.

The V call is TRBV20-1, the J call TRBJ2-3, with 8 bases fitting TRBD2. The length of the CDR3 is 13 residues. CDR1 and CDR2 (germline): DFQATT, SNEGSKA (reference sequence). The trim removed 4 bases at V and 7 bases at J, leaving 7 bases unmatched. The CDR3 spells CSATASGSNTQYF. The DNA of the CDR3 is TGCAGTGCTACCGCCAGCGGGAGTAATACGCAGTATTTT.

This clonotype was found a few times. V usage is TRBV20-1 and J usage is TRBJ2-5, with TRBD1 matching 7 bases. Trimming removed 3 bases from V and 5 bases from J; junction bases left unmatched: 6. The CDR3 loop spans 13 amino acids. The germline V gene encodes CDR1 DFQATT and CDR2 SNEGSKA (reference sequence). The CDR3 spells CSARPTGRETQYF. CDR3 sequence (DNA): TGCAGTGCTAGGCCGACAGGGCGGGAGACCCAGTACTTC.

This clonotype was recorded only once. The chain is built from TRBV6-2 or TRBV6-3 and TRBJ2-2; D may be TRBD1 (5 bases). Trimming cost V 1 base and J 4 bases, with 10 bases left between them. This CDR3 spans 15 amino acids. Germline CDR1 MNHEY, CDR2 SVGEGT. The CDR3 region is CASSYWTPGTGELFF. CDR3 DNA sequence: TGTGCCAGCAGTTACTGGACACCCGGCACCGGGGAGCTGTTTTTT.

This clonotype was counted many times. V usage is TRBV29-1 and J usage is TRBJ2-7; the D is unclear. The CDR3 totals 11 residues. The ends were cut back, 4 bases at V and 3 bases at J, with 7 bases in the middle. CDR1 and CDR2 (germline): SQVTM, ANQGSEA. The CDR3 DNA reads as TGCAGCGTTGTCATAGGCTACGAGCAGTACTTC. Its translation: CSVVIGYEQYF.

This clonotype was picked up many times. The CDR3: CASSQSAGNNEQFF. CDR3 nucleotides: TGCGCCAGCAGCCAGTCAGCGGGGAACAATGAGCAGTTCTTC. The genes are TRBV4-3 and TRBJ2-1, with TRBD2 matching 7 bases. CDR1 is LGHNA and CDR2 is YSLEER in the germline V gene. V shed 3 bases and J 5 bases; nucleotides not matched to a gene: 4. The CDR3 spans 14 residues.

This clonotype appeared many times. This chain uses TRBV13 with TRBJ1-2; no clear D. V was trimmed by 3 bases and J by 3 bases, leaving 8 bases between them. In germline, CDR1 is PRHDT, CDR2 FYEKMQ (reference sequence). This CDR3 is 13 amino acids long. The CDR3 sequence is CASSFRGDYGYTF. The CDR3 DNA follows: TGTGCCAGCAGCTTCCGGGGTGACTATGGCTACACCTTC.

This clonotype was detected ten times or more. This chain links TRBV10-2 with TRBJ2-5; D gene ambiguous. Germline CDR1 reads WSHSY; CDR2 reads SAAADI. CDR3 length: 12 residues. Trimming took 8 bases from V and 7 from J, leaving 14 bases between them. This chain's CDR3 is CASSDVRATQYF. CDR3 nucleotides: TGCGCCAGCTCAGACGTGAGAGCGACCCAGTACTTC.

The genes are TRBV4-3 and TRBJ2-3; 9 bases are shared with TRBD2. Germline V gene sequence: CDR1 LGHNA, CDR2 YSLEER. V was pared by 1 base and J by 9 bases, with 8 bases of the junction left unmatched. The CDR3 runs to 15 residues. Here the CDR3 reads CASSQGLADWSTQYF. CDR3 DNA sequence: TGCGCCAGCAGCCAAGGACTAGCGGATTGGAGCACGCAGTATTTT.

The chain combines TRBV5-1 with TRBJ2-3; perhaps TRBD1 as D (6 bases). Trimming removed 4 bases from V and 4 bases from J, with 10 bases in between. The CDR3 runs to 13 residues. Germline lookup yields CDR1 SGHRS and CDR2 YFSETQ. The CDR3 protein is CASSKDRPDTQYF. CDR3 nucleotide sequence: TGCGCCAGCAGCAAGGACAGACCAGATACGCAGTATTTT.

The table lists this clonotype with a few counts. The gene calls are TRBV9 and TRBJ2-2, with D unclear. Germline CDR1 is SGDLS and CDR2 is YYNGEE. V dropped 6 bases and J dropped 4 bases, with 10 bases sitting between them. The CDR3 has 13 residues. The CDR3 DNA reads TGTGCCAGCACCGTTCCATTCACCGGGGAGCTGTTTTTT. Translated: CASTVPFTGELFF.

There are many counts of this clonotype. The gene calls are TRBV12-3 or TRBV12-4 and TRBJ1-1; D is possibly TRBD1 (5 bases). Trimming stripped 8 bases from V and 0 bases from J, with 13 bases between. CDR3 length: 14 amino acids. The CDR3 loop reads CASSLGGMNTEAFF. The CDR3 region has the DNA TGTGCCAGCTCACTCGGGGGGATGAACACTGAAGCTTTCTTT.